These T cell receptor beta chains were read from a single sample in a study of T cell changes during pregnancy in multiple sclerosis. TCRdb keeps only in-frame clones here, not all; method: immunoSEQ multiplex PCR. This sample carries approximately 48,000 clones, more than 75% of them seen once, and the ten largest clones take around 3.3%. The sample in question was CD8+ T cells from peripheral blood mononuclear cells, obtained before pregnancy. The receptors shown here come from a female donor with multiple sclerosis, enrolled in a pregnancy study. Each CDR3 is given with its conserved first and last residue. A D gene is named only where the DNA matches it firmly. Some rows have no size entry. The others give once, few or many, or a class for an expanded clone.

d_gene	abundance	v_gene	j_gene	CDR3nt	CDR3aa
TRBD1	-	TRBV27	TRBJ1-2	TGTGCCACCGCCAGTTCAGGGGGGTTTGGCTACACCTTC	CATASSGGFGYTF
-	once	TRBV6-5	TRBJ2-7	TGTGCCAGCAGCGACACCAGGGGATACGAGCAGTACTTC	CASSDTRGYEQYF
TRBD2	-	TRBV7-7	TRBJ2-5	TGTGCTAGCAGCAACAAGCGGGGGGCTCAAGAGACCCAGTACTTC	CASSNKRGAQETQYF
TRBD2	-	TRBV7-3	TRBJ2-3	TGTGCCAGCAGCACGCGGGGGGTGGAAGATACGCAGTATTTT	CASSTRGVEDTQYF
TRBD1	-	TRBV9	TRBJ2-7	TGTGCCAGCAGCGGACGGGACAGGGGTACCCACGAGCAGTACTTC	CASSGRDRGTHEQYF
-	-	TRBV5-6	TRBJ2-1	TGTGCCAGCAGCTTGGGGGAGGACAATGAGCAGTTCTTC	CASSLGEDNEQFF
-	-	TRBV19	TRBJ2-7	TGTGCCAGTACCCCAGGGATCGCACAGACCTACGAGCAGTACTTC	CASTPGIAQTYEQYF
-	-	TRBV7-9	TRBJ1-2	TGTGCCAGCAGCTTAGGGACAGAGTACTATGGCTACACCTTC	CASSLGTEYYGYTF
-	-	TRBV14	TRBJ2-3	TGTGCCAGCAGCCAAGAGGAGGGTCTAGCAGATACGCAGTATTTT	CASSQEEGLADTQYF
TRBD1	-	TRBV4-2	TRBJ1-1	TGTGCCAGCAGCCAGACAGGGGTTCCAGAAGCTTTCTTT	CASSQTGVPEAFF
-	few	TRBV6-5	TRBJ1-1	TGTGCCAGCAGTTACTCCCGGGCTGAAGCTTTCTTT	CASSYSRAEAFF
-	-	TRBV6-1	TRBJ1-2	TGTGCCAGCAGTGAACGGGGATCTGATGGCTACACCTTC	CASSERGSDGYTF
TRBD2	-	TRBV6-5	TRBJ2-5	TGTGCCAGCAGTTCTAGCGGGGGAGGATTGGAGACCCAGTACTTC	CASSSSGGGLETQYF
TRBD2	-	TRBV7-9	TRBJ2-1	TGTGCCAGCAGCTCCAGGACTAGCGGGGGCGATGAGCAGTTCTTC	CASSSRTSGGDEQFF
-	-	TRBV4-3	TRBJ1-2	TGCGCCAGCAGCCCCAGGGACTCCCCGAGGGATGGCTACACCTTC	CASSPRDSPRDGYTF
-	-	TRBV4-3	TRBJ1-4	TGCGCCAGCAGCCAAGATTTAAGGGGCCTTAATGAAAAACTGTTTTTT	CASSQDLRGLNEKLFF
-	-	TRBV5-6	TRBJ1-1	TGTGCCAGCAGCCCCATCGGGGGCACTGAAGCTTTCTTT	CASSPIGGTEAFF
-	-	TRBV7-8	TRBJ1-1	TGTGCCAGCGCAGCCAACAGGGTCCGGGCTTTCTTT	CASAANRVRAFF
-	-	TRBV4-3	TRBJ1-5	TGCGCCAGCAGCCAAGACCTGGCAGGTAATCAGCCCCAGCATTTT	CASSQDLAGNQPQHF
-	-	TRBV7-3	TRBJ2-2	TGTGCCAGCAGCTTAAGTCTCTCGACTGGGGAGCTGTTTTTT	CASSLSLSTGELFF
-	-	TRBV14	TRBJ1-2	TGTGCCAGCAGCCGGGCAGGCGAGAGCTATGGCTACACCTTC	CASSRAGESYGYTF
TRBD1	-	TRBV27	TRBJ2-1	TGTGCCAGCAGTCCTATCCTCCGGGACAGGGGGCTCTTGAGCTCCTACAATGAGCAGTTCTTC	CASSPILRDRGLLSSYNEQFF
-	-	TRBV5-5	TRBJ1-5	TGTGCCAGCAGCTTGGGAAGGGGGGGCTATCAGCCCCAGCATTTT	CASSLGRGGYQPQHF
-	-	TRBV4-1	TRBJ2-1	TGCGCCAGCAGCCAGCCGGGAAACAATGAGCAGTTCTTC	CASSQPGNNEQFF
TRBD1	-	TRBV5-4	TRBJ2-7	TGTGCCAGCAGCCCACAGGGGCCTTTCTCCTACGAGCAGTACTTC	CASSPQGPFSYEQYF
-	once	TRBV25-1	TRBJ1-2	TGTGCCAGCAGATTTCCGGGACACCCATATGGCTACACCTTC	CASRFPGHPYGYTF
TRBD2	-	TRBV7-8	TRBJ2-2	TGTGCCAGCAGCTTCGGGAGCGGGGGGGCATCCGGGGAGCTGTTTTTT	CASSFGSGGASGELFF
TRBD1	-	TRBV4-3	TRBJ1-6	TGCGCCAGCAGCCCCTCCTATTATGACAGGGTTAATTCACCCCTCCACTTT	CASSPSYYDRVNSPLHF
-	-	TRBV19	TRBJ1-1	TGTGCCAGTAGTCCGGGGGGGGTGAACACTGAAGCTTTCTTT	CASSPGGVNTEAFF
-	-	TRBV9	TRBJ1-1	TGTGCCAGCAGCGTCCGGTCCATGAACACTGAAGCTTTCTTT	CASSVRSMNTEAFF
TRBD2	-	TRBV13	TRBJ2-1	TGTGCCAGCAAGCCGGCGGGGGGCCGCTCCTACAATGAGCAGTTCTTC	CASKPAGGRSYNEQFF
TRBD1	-	TRBV9	TRBJ1-2	TGTGCCAGCAGCGGAACTCAGGGGGGTTATGGCTACACCTTC	CASSGTQGGYGYTF
-	-	TRBV7-3	TRBJ1-1	TGTGCCAGCAGCTTAAGCGGGAACACTGAAGCTTTCTTT	CASSLSGNTEAFF
TRBD2	-	TRBV7-9	TRBJ2-5	TGTGCCAGCAGCTTAGGAGGGACTAGCGATGAGACCCAGTACTTC	CASSLGGTSDETQYF
-	-	TRBV11-2	TRBJ2-1	TGTGCCAGCAGCTTCCCAGCGGAGAGCTCCTACAATGAGCAGTTCTTC	CASSFPAESSYNEQFF
-	-	TRBV10-3	TRBJ1-2	TGTGCCATCAGTGAAATAGGGGCCCCGATCCTTAACTATGGCTACACCTTC	CAISEIGAPILNYGYTF
-	-	TRBV2	TRBJ2-7	TGTGCCAGCAGTGAAGGGACACTCAGCTCCTACGAGCAGTACTTC	CASSEGTLSSYEQYF
-	-	TRBV5-4	TRBJ2-3	TGTGCCAGCAGCTCGGGGGAAGACCTCACAGATACGCAGTATTTT	CASSSGEDLTDTQYF
-	-	TRBV19	TRBJ1-1	TGTGCCAGTAGTATAGATTGGGGCAGTGAAGCTTTCTTT	CASSIDWGSEAFF
TRBD1	-	TRBV7-3	TRBJ1-1	TGTGCCTGGGGGACAGTCATGAACACTGAAGCTTTCTTT	CAWGTVMNTEAFF
-	-	TRBV10-2	TRBJ1-5	TGCGCCAGCAGTGTCCTCGATCAGCCCCAGCATTTT	CASSVLDQPQHF
-	once	TRBV4-2	TRBJ2-1	TGTGCCAGCAGCCAAGATCGGTGGCTCGGGTCAGACAATGAGCAGTTCTTC	CASSQDRWLGSDNEQFF
-	once	TRBV5-1	TRBJ1-5	TGCGCCAGCAGCTTAATCGGTGAATATCAGCCCCAGCATTTT	CASSLIGEYQPQHF
TRBD1	-	TRBV7-6	TRBJ1-1	TGTGCCAGCAGCCCCCGACTGACAGGGGATGAAGCTTTCTTT	CASSPRLTGDEAFF
TRBD1	once	TRBV5-8	TRBJ1-1	TGTGCCAGCAGCTGGGACAGGGCGGACACTGAAGCTTTCTTT	CASSWDRADTEAFF
TRBD1	-	TRBV7-2	TRBJ2-7	TGTGCCAGCAGCTCCCACCGGGACAGCCAAAACTACGAGCAGTACTTC	CASSSHRDSQNYEQYF
TRBD1	-	TRBV19	TRBJ1-5	TGTGCCAGTAGGTGGGGACAGGGGGAACGTCAGCCCCAGCATTTT	CASRWGQGERQPQHF
-	-	TRBV13	TRBJ1-1	TGTGCCAGCAGCTTCGGGCGGGCCGACACTGAAGCTTTCTTT	CASSFGRADTEAFF
TRBD1	-	TRBV18	TRBJ2-1	TGTGCCAGCTCATCGACAGGGGCCTACAATGAGCAGTTCTTC	CASSSTGAYNEQFF
-	-	TRBV4-3	TRBJ1-3	TGCGCCAGCAGCCAAGAGACGGGTTTAAGCTCTGGAAACACCATATATTTT	CASSQETGLSSGNTIYF
-	-	TRBV6-5	TRBJ2-7	TGTGCCAGCAGTTACTCGAGGACAGAGGGGTCCTACGAGCAGTACTTC	CASSYSRTEGSYEQYF
-	-	TRBV7-2	TRBJ2-2	TGTGCCAGCAGCTTAGGCCTAGGGGGATCGTTGAACACCGGGGAGCTGTTTTTT	CASSLGLGGSLNTGELFF
-	-	TRBV7-9	TRBJ2-7	TGTGCCAGCAGCTTAGCGGGTTCGGGGTACTACGAGCAGTACTTC	CASSLAGSGYYEQYF
-	once	TRBV9	TRBJ2-1	TGTGCCAGCAGCGTAGGCTCAGGGCAAAGCTCCTACAATGAGCAGTTCTTC	CASSVGSGQSSYNEQFF